This T cell receptor beta chain was recorded in a study of lymphopenia after photon versus proton radiotherapy (dated by TCRdb to the late 2010s). Study-wide context: The immunological effects of photon versus proton radiation therapy were compared in patients with gastrointestinal tumors who developed high-grade lymphopenia. The study aimed to characterize how the two radiation modalities differ in their impact on the immune system. The approximately 20 patients in the cohort had gastrointestinal tumors, were treated with either photon or proton therapy, and subsequently developed lymphopenia. What the research found in general, with its limitations: The authors looked at the survival association only in patients who died, and they framed better survival with proton therapy as a possibility rather than a demonstrated result. Across the cohort, an inverse correlation was found between a larger post-nadir drop in TCR diversity and overall survival time among patients who died. Once the lymphocyte count had reached its nadir, the repertoires of photon-treated patients showed oligoclonal expansion, particularly of CD8+ Temra cells, and this expansion drove the decline in diversity. During treatment, patients who received photon therapy lost naive T cells and TCR diversity and gained effector/memory populations, whereas patients who received proton therapy remained relatively stable.

A note on this clone: Its target antigen remains unknown. No much larger clone exists at a distance of one base, and base qualities are not known.

Libraries came from the immunoSEQ multiplex PCR assay. T cell repertoires were profiled by deep sequencing of rearranged TCR beta loci, alongside multiparametric flow cytometry. TCRdb limited this immuneACCESS table to in-frame rearrangements with V and J called. A share of clones is missing; checked studies link under half to unresolved V genes, and the rest is unexplained. The sample table shows 15,000 to 20,000 clones, and 85% to 90% are seen once. The biggest ten clones account for more than 9% of the sample. The clonotype was recovered from a man between 70 and 80 years old with pancreatic cancer. This specimen consisted of peripheral blood, obtained from a patient treated with proton-based radiotherapy.

The CDR3 loop reads CASRSEQGPQPQHF. The sequenced DNA: TGTGCCAGCAGGTCGGAACAGGGCCCTCAGCCCCAGCATTTT. The sequence links TRBV2 to TRBJ1-5, and possibly TRBD1, on 6 matching bases. V loses 6 bases, J loses 6 bases, and the germline ends lie 15 bases apart. The CDR3 runs 14 amino acids, cysteine and phenylalanine included. The retained sequence is limited to the CDR3, 42 bases, with the frame set at the first base. The germline V gene gives CDR1 as SNHLY and CDR2 as FYNNEI.